Below, one T cell receptor (beta chain) is given with its context. This sample is drawn from a study of CD8+ T cells in alopecia areata. In each case, RNA was isolated and then reverse transcribed into cDNA as the sequencing template. TCRdb's table, derived via immunoSEQ multiplex PCR, lists solely in-frame clones and lacks some. This table holds about 190,000 clones, 60% found once. Trimming took 6 bases from V and 2 from J; bases not matched to a gene: 6. CDR3 length: 16 amino acids. Sample treatment: oral pan-JAK inhibitor, 5-10 mg twice daily. This material consisted of CD4+ T cells sorted from blood, taken at week 4, from a patient treated with tofacitinib. The receptor was derived from a human donor with alopecia areata. The rearrangement joins TRBV23-1 to TRBJ2-7; 14 bases line up with TRBD2. TRBV23-1 is reported as an ORF; its role is uncertain. Here the CDR3 DNA reads TGCGCCAGCAGCTTGGGACTAGCGGGAGTTACCTACGAGCAGTACTTC. This codes for CASSLGLAGVTYEQYF.